This passage covers 16 T cell receptor beta chains from one sample sequenced in a study of T cell repertoires in cytomegalovirus infection. Which antigens these TCRs recognize remains unknown. TCRdb re-called the reads with MiXCR, one entry per CDR3 protein. This sample has approximately 220,000 distinct CDR3 sequences, with less than 50% found just once. The sample in question was CD8+ T cells from cultured PBMCs, obtained from culture after CMV antigen stimulation. The receptors stem from a human donor in good health (CMV status not recorded). Some clones in this sample may be carry-over from other donors' samples.

This clonotype was observed a few times. The chain has TRBV15 and TRBJ1-1; D possibly corresponds to TRBD1 (5 bases). Looked up from germline, CDR1 is LNHNV and CDR2 is YYDKDF (reference sequence). Trimming took 5 bases from V and 7 from J, leaving 17 bases between them. CDR3 size: 14 residues. The CDR3 protein is CATSSGGTDREAFF. The CDR3 region has the DNA TGTGCCACCAGCTCCGGGGGAACAGACCGTGAAGCTTTCTTT.

The chain recombines TRBV7-3 with TRBJ2-1; 10 nucleotides agree with TRBD2. Germline values: CDR1 SGHTA, CDR2 FQGTGA. J lost 7 bases, V lost 4 bases, and 4 bases had no gene match. The CDR3 consists of 14 residues. The CDR3 loop reads CASSSPGLANEQFF. The CDR3 region has the DNA TGTGCCAGCAGCTCCCCGGGACTAGCGAATGAGCAGTTCTTC.

This clonotype occurred many times. The chain carries TRBV7-8 and TRBJ2-3, with D possibly TRBD1 on 5 matching bases. The V gene's germline CDR1 is SGHVS and CDR2 FQNEAQ. CDR3 length: 18 amino acids. Trimming cost V 5 bases and J 4 bases, with 25 bases left between them. The CDR3, as DNA: TGTGCCAGCAGCCCACGCATTTTGGGGCCGGAAAGGCCAGATACGCAGTATTTT. Protein: CASSPRILGPERPDTQYF. The full variable domain, completed using reference TRBV7-8 and TRBJ2-3, is GAGVSQSPRYKVAKRGQDVALRCDPISGHVSLFWYQQALGQGPEFLTYFQNEAQLDKSGLPSDRFFAERPEGSVSTLKIQRTQQEDSAVYLCASSPRILGPERPDTQYFGPGTRLTVL.

This clonotype was detected many times. This chain connects TRBV7-9 to TRBJ1-2, with 11 bases aligning to TRBD1. J gave up 2 bases and V 5 bases, and 7 bases lay outside the gene matches. Germline V gene data show CDR1 as SEHNR and CDR2 as FQNEAQ (reference sequence). The CDR3 contains 16 residues. The CDR3 loop is CASSTLWDRGNYGYTF. The CDR3 nucleotides read TGTGCCAGCAGCACCCTATGGGACAGGGGGAACTATGGCTACACCTTC.

In DNA form, the CDR3 reads TGTGCCATTGAAGTCGGGACAGGCTCCTACAATGAGCAGTTCTTC. Translation gives CAIEVGTGSYNEQFF. J is TRBJ2-1 and V is TRBV10-3, with TRBD1 identical over 8 bases. From germline, CDR1 is ENHRY and CDR2 SYGVKD. The CDR3 consists of 15 residues. J gave up 0 bases and V 9 bases, and 7 bases lay outside the gene matches.

A word on this clonotype: Since no conserved phenylalanine or tryptophan closes the CDR3, a read error is the likely cause. The chain employs TRBV12-3 or TRBV12-4 and TRBJ2-7; D is possibly TRBD2 (6 bases). The V end lost 3 bases, the J end lost 4 bases, and 34 bases lay between the germline ends. The CDR3 contains 21 residues. The CDR3 protein is CASSFAGARRKGGLSFYEQYL. The CDR3 nucleotides read TGTGCCAGCAGTTTCGCCGGGGCACGGAGGAAGGGAGGCCTTTCCTTTTACGAGCAGTACTTA.

This clonotype came up a few times. The rearrangement uses TRBV28 and TRBJ1-1, with a tentative D call TRBD1 (5 bases). The length of the CDR3 is 16 residues. The V end lost 3 bases, the J end lost 7 bases, and 21 bases lay between the germline ends. Germline CDR1 MDHEN, CDR2 SYDVKM. In nucleotides, the CDR3 is TGTGCCAGCAGTTTCAGAAAGGGGCCTCAGGTTGATGAAGCTTTCTTT. Protein sequence: CASSFRKGPQVDEAFF.

CDR3 loop: CASSPGTSGATYEQYF. CDR3 in DNA: TGTGCCAGCAGCCCCGGGACTAGCGGAGCTACCTACGAGCAGTACTTC. The V and J genes are TRBV7-6 and TRBJ2-7, with 11 positions matching TRBD2. The CDR3 runs 16 residues. CDR1 SGHVS and CDR2 FNYEAQ come from the germline V gene. J gave up 2 bases and V 5 bases, and 8 bases lay outside the gene matches.

This clonotype was seen more than once but under ten times. CDR3 DNA: TGTGCCAGCAGTGGACAATCCTATGGCTACACCTTC. It yields the protein CASSGQSYGYTF. The chain couples TRBV12-3 or TRBV12-4 to TRBJ1-2; D is perhaps TRBD1 (5 bases). The germline V and J ends were trimmed by 5 bases and 4 bases, with 8 bases remaining between them. The CDR3 sequence is 12 residues long.

This rearrangement joins TRBV4-2 to TRBJ1-1; TRBD1 matches 10 bases. The CDR3 loop spans 15 amino acids. V lost 1 base, J lost 5 bases, and 4 bases stayed unmatched. The germline gives CDR1 LGHNA, CDR2 YNFKEQ. This chain's CDR3 is CASSQGGQGITEAFF. The CDR3 DNA reads TGTGCCAGCAGCCAAGGGGGACAGGGGATAACTGAAGCTTTCTTT.

The V and J genes are TRBV10-3 and TRBJ2-3; TRBD1 or TRBD2 may be the D gene (5 bases each). Trimming took 4 bases from V and 6 from J, leaving 11 bases between them. The CDR3 length is 13 residues. Germline loops: CDR1 ENHRY, CDR2 SYGVKD. CDR3 sequence (DNA): TGTGCCATCAGTGCCGGGGCTCGGGATACGCAGTATTTT. This codes for CAISAGARDTQYF.

The table lists this clonotype with a few counts. The rearrangement joins TRBV6-6 to TRBJ2-7; tentative D call: TRBD2 (5 bases). The V gene lost 5 bases and the J gene lost 5 bases, with 13 bases spanning the gap. CDR1 is MNHNY and CDR2 is SVGAGI in the germline V gene (reference sequence). The CDR3 runs to 13 residues. CDR3 coding DNA: TGTGCCAGCAGTACGCGGGTGGTACACGAGCAGTACTTC. Its protein product is CASSTRVVHEQYF.

Worth noting for this clonotype: A read error may account for a junction end that differs from germline. V and J are TRBV11-2 and TRBJ1-2, with TRBD1 as a possible D gene (5 bases). The CDR3 consists of 12 residues. From germline, CDR1 is SGHAT and CDR2 FQNNGV. CDR3 loop: CASSSSGRLGSF. The CDR3 DNA follows: TGTGCCAGCAGCTCCTCGGGACGGCTAGGATCGTTC.

The V gene is TRBV7-8, the J gene TRBJ2-3, with TRBD2 matching 11 bases. CDR1 and CDR2 (germline): SGHVS, FQNEAQ. V lost 4 bases, J lost 7 bases, and 13 bases stayed unmatched. The CDR3 is made up of 17 amino acids. The CDR3 coding sequence is TGTGCCAGCAGCTCATTAGCGGGAGGGGGTAGAAGTAATACGCAGTATTTT. Encoded protein: CASSSLAGGGRSNTQYF.

This clonotype was recorded a few times. The genes are TRBV28 and TRBJ2-7; perhaps TRBD1 as D (6 bases). The V gene's germline CDR1 is MDHEN and CDR2 SYDVKM. The CDR3 is made up of 17 amino acids. Trimming stripped 6 bases from V and 3 bases from J, with 24 bases between. CDR3 sequence: CASSRRLAQGGVYEQYF. DNA of the CDR3: TGTGCCAGCAGCCGACGTCTGGCACAGGGTGGGGTCTACGAGCAGTACTTC.

The rearrangement joins TRBV11-1 to TRBJ1-5, with D tentatively TRBD1 (5 bases). Between the trimmed V and J ends, which lost 7 bases and 5 bases, there was a span of 21 bases. Germline CDR1 reads SGHAT; CDR2 reads FQDESV (reference sequence). This CDR3 comprises 16 residues. The CDR3 spells CASIPGGFGVHQPQHF. CDR3 nucleotides: TGTGCCAGCATCCCGGGGGGGTTCGGCGTGCATCAGCCCCAGCATTTT. The full variable domain, its missing parts supplied by reference TRBV11-1 and TRBJ1-5, is EAEVAQSPRYKITEKSQAVAFWCDPISGHATLYWYRQILGQGPELLVQFQDESVVDDSQLPKDRFSAERLKGVDSTLKIQPAELGDSAMYLCASIPGGFGVHQPQHFGDGTRLSIL.